This T cell receptor (beta chain) was retrieved from a study of T cell responses to AZD1222 COVID-19 vaccine. Looked up from germline, CDR1 is SGHRS and CDR2 is YFSETQ. J gave up 5 bases and V 4 bases, and 13 bases lay outside the gene matches. The CDR3 is made up of 16 amino acids. The method was immunoSEQ multiplex PCR; TCRdb's version includes in-frame clones alone and lacks a portion of them. The sample yields more than 100,000 clones, under 90% seen once. This specimen consisted of peripheral blood, obtained on day 0 of AZD1222 vaccination. This TCR derives from an adult in good health. The chain carries TRBV5-1 and TRBJ1-1; TRBD1 matches at 8 bases. In DNA form, the CDR3 reads TGCGCCAGCAGCGCGGCAGGGGCAGGGGGCAGGACTGAAGCTTTCTTT. As protein: CASSAAGAGGRTEAFF. Full variable domain (remainder filled in from reference TRBV5-1 and TRBJ1-1): KAGVTQTPRYLIKTRGQQVTLSCSPISGHRSVSWYQQTPGQGLQFLFEYFSETQRNKGNFPGRFSGRQFSNSRSEMNVSTLELGDSALYLCASSAAGAGGRTEAFFGQGTRLTVV.